This TCR beta chain was observed in a study of T cells in Graves' hyperthyroidism and ophthalmopathy. This clonotype was seen repeatedly, ten times or more. Its target is unknown. The CDR3 totals 15 residues. Per germline, CDR1 MNHEY and CDR2 SMNVEV (reference sequence). V was shortened by 5 bases and J by 4 bases, with 15 bases between the two germline ends. The hyperthyroidism patients had all been newly diagnosed, and their disease duration was under 2 months. Their ages ranged from 18 to 65 years. From around 11 ml of fresh peripheral blood, PBMCs were isolated. From RNA transcripts, TCR beta CDR3 regions were amplified. With the HTBI primer set, the TCR CDR3 went through a first round of RT-PCR. TCRdb reprocessed the multiplex PCR reads with MiXCR, giving one entry per CDR3 protein. The table records approximately 640,000 distinct CDR3 sequences, roughly 17% of them present only once. Study-level results: Peripheral blood also featured most of the thyroid clonotypes expanded above 0.001. Ophthalmopathy was separated from stable hyperthyroidism by a 13 V-J model.

The sequence was obtained from a man aged 45 to 65 with Graves' hyperthyroidism. The material sequenced was blood. The chain carries TRBV27 and TRBJ2-1; the D is unclear. The DNA for the CDR3 is TGTGCCAGCAGTGACACAGCCTTATTATACAATGAGCAGTTCTTC. It translates to CASSDTALLYNEQFF.